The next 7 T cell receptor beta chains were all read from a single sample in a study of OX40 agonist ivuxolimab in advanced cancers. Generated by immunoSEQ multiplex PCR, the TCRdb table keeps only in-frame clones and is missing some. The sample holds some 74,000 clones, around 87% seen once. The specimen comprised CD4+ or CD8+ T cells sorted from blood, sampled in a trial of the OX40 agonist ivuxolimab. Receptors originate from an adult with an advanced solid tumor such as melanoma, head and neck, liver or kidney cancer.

CDR3 sequence reads: CASTRATSYEQYF. Here the CDR3 DNA reads TGTGCCAGCACTCGGGCCACCTCCTACGAGCAGTACTTC. The chain carries TRBV6-5 and TRBJ2-7, with no clear D. Trimming pared 7 bases from V and 0 bases from J, leaving 10 bases between. From germline, CDR1 is MNHEY and CDR2 SVGAGI. The CDR3 runs 13 residues.

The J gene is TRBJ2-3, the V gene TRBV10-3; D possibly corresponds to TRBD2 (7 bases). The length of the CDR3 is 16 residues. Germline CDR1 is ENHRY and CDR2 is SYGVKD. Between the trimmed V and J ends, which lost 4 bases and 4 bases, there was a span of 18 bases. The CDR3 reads CAISGRRGGASDTQYF. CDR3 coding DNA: TGTGCCATCAGTGGGCGCCGCGGGGGCGCATCAGATACGCAGTATTTT.

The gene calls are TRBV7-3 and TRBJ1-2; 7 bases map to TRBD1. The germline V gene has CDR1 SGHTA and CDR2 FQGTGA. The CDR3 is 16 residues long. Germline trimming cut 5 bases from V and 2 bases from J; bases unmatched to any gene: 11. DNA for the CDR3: TGTGCCAGCAGCCCCGGACCGGGACAGAAAAACTATGGCTACACCTTC. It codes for CASSPGPGQKNYGYTF. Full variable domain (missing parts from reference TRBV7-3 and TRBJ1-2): GAGVSQTPSNKVTEKGKYVELRCDPISGHTALYWYRQSLGQGPEFLIYFQGTGAADDSGLPNDRFFAVRPEGSVSTLKIQRTERGDSAVYLCASSPGPGQKNYGYTFGSGTRLTVV.

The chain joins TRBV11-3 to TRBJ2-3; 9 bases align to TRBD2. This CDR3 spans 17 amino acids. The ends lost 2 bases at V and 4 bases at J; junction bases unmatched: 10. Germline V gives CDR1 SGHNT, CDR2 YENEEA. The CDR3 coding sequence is TGTGCCAGCAGCTTAAAGGGGCAGCGGGAGGACCCAGATACGCAGTATTTT. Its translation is CASSLKGQREDPDTQYF.

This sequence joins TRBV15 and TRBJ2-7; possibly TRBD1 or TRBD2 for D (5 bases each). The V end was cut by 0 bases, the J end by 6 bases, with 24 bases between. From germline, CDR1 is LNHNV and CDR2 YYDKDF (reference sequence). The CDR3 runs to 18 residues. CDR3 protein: CATSRDSAFRDRLGEQYF. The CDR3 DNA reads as TGTGCCACCAGCAGAGACTCGGCATTCAGGGACCGGCTGGGCGAGCAGTACTTC.

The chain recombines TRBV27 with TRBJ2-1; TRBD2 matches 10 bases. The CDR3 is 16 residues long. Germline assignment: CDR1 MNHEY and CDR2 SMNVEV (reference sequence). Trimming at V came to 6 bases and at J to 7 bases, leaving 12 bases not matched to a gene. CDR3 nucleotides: TGTGCCAGCAGCCCTCTTATAGCGGGAGGTGGTAATGAGCAGTTCTTC. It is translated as CASSPLIAGGGNEQFF.

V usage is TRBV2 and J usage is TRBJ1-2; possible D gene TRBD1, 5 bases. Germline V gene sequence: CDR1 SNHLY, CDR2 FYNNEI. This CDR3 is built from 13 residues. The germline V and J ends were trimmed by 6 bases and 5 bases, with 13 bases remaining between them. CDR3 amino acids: CASRLTDLYGYTF. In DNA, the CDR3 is TGTGCCAGCAGATTGACAGACCTGTATGGCTACACCTTC.